This TCR beta chain was observed in a study of T cells in Graves' hyperthyroidism and ophthalmopathy. This clonotype was found many times. V was clipped by 2 bases and J by 3 bases, with 7 bases between them. CDR1 is ENHRY, CDR2 SYGVKD, per germline. The CDR3 extends over 13 amino acids. The source material, RNA transcripts, was used to amplify TCR beta CDR3 regions. The primer set for the first-round RT-PCR of the TCR CDR3 was HTBI. TCRdb redid the calling of the multiplex PCR reads with MiXCR, one entry per CDR3 protein. This table holds 800,000 or so distinct CDR3 sequences, roughly 37% found once. Material for sequencing was blood. V and J are TRBV10-3 and TRBJ1-2; no clear D gene. The TCR was taken from a man in his late teens or twenties with Graves' hyperthyroidism. In DNA form, the CDR3 reads TGTGCCATCAGTGAGGCAGTATACTATGGCTACACCTTC. Translation: CAISEAVYYGYTF.